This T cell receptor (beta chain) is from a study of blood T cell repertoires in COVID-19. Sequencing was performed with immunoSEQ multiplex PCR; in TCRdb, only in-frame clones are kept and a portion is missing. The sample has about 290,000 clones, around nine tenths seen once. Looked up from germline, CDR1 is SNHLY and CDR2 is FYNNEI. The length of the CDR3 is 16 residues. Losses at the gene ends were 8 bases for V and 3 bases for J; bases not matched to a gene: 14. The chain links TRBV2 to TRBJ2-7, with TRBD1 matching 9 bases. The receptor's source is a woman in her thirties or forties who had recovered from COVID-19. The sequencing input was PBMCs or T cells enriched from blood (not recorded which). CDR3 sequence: CASLALIGTGSYEQYF. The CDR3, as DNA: TGTGCCAGCCTGGCTTTGATTGGGACAGGGAGCTACGAGCAGTACTTC.